This record concerns one T cell receptor (beta chain) sequence. What it binds is not known. The data are from a study of graft-versus-host responses after intestinal transplantation. Assay: immunoSEQ multiplex PCR; the TCRdb copy retains only in-frame clones and omits some. The data show approximately 110,000 clones, around nine tenths seen once. This CDR3 has 12 amino acids. Trimming removed 3 bases from V and 3 bases from J; junction bases left unmatched: 1. From germline, CDR1 is SQVTM and CDR2 ANQGSEA. The receptor was isolated from a human donor who was the organ donor for an intestinal transplant. This chain links TRBV29-1 with TRBJ2-5; 7 bases are shared with TRBD1. This sample comprised unstimulated CD4+ T cells sorted from spleen or lymph node cells, obtained before transplant. CDR3 amino acids: CSVETGKETQYF. The CDR3 bases are TGCAGCGTTGAGACAGGGAAAGAGACCCAGTACTTC.